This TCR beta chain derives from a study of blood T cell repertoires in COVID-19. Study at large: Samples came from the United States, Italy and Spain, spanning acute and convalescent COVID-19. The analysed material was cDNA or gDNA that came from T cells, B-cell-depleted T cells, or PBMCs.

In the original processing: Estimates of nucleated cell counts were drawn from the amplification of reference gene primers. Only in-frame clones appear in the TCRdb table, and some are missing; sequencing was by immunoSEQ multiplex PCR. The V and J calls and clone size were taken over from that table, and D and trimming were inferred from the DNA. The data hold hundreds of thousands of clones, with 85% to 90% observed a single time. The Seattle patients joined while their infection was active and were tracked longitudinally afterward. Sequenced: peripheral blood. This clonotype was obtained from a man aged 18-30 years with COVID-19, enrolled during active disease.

Written as DNA, the CDR3 is TGTGCCAGTAGTACCGGGACAGGGGGCGGCAAGATCTCGCCCCTCCACTTT. Protein product: CASSTGTGGGKISPLHF. The genes are TRBV19 and TRBJ1-6; 12 nucleotides line up with TRBD1. The germline gives CDR1 LNHDA, CDR2 SQIVND (reference sequence). V was pared by 4 bases and J by 13 bases, with 14 bases of the junction left unmatched. The CDR3 spans 17 residues.